This TCR beta chain derives from a study of cytomegalovirus exposure and HLA in healthy donors. Primers for the PCR totalled 60 Vbeta and 13 Jbeta. TCRdb's table, derived via immunoSEQ multiplex PCR, lists solely in-frame clones and lacks some. The repertoire holds over 150,000 clones, with 82% as singletons. Each donor was healthy, and each was a bone marrow donor. Trimming at V came to 4 bases and at J to 5 bases, leaving 7 bases not matched to a gene. CDR1 and CDR2 (germline): SQVTM, ANQGSEA. The CDR3 runs to 14 residues. V and J are TRBV29-1 and TRBJ2-5; 10 bases agree with TRBD2. This sequence originates from a boy between 2 and 15 years old in good health and CMV-seronegative. The sample was PBMCs. The CDR3: CSVATSGDWETQYF. The DNA of the CDR3 is TGCAGCGTTGCAACTAGCGGGGATTGGGAGACCCAGTACTTC.